This is a list of T cell receptor beta chains from one sample in a study of shared clonotypes between healthy human individuals. The table came from immunoSEQ multiplex PCR; TCRdb's copy has only in-frame clones and leaves some out. Of some 2.1 million clones listed, approximately 92% are singletons. Sequencing was done on a sample of naive CD8+ T cells from PBMCs. The receptors were sampled from a man between 18 and 35 years old in good health. Some clones in this sample may be carry-over from other donors' samples. Both conserved end residues are part of each CDR3. A D gene is named only where the DNA matches it firmly. Clone size is stated in some rows and not others, as once, few, many or a class when expanded.

j_call cdr3_length v_call clone_size d_call cdr3_aa cdr3_nt
TRBJ2-7 14 TRBV19 NA TRBD2 CASSLTSGAGEQYF TGTGCCAGTAGTCTGACTAGCGGAGCGGGCGAGCAGTACTTC
TRBJ1-1 14 TRBV6-5 NA NA CASSWKGVNTEAFF TGTGCCAGCAGTTGGAAGGGGGTGAACACTGAAGCTTTCTTT
TRBJ1-4 17 TRBV5-5 NA TRBD1 CASSLLPTGGPYEKLFF TGTGCCAGCAGCTTGCTTCCCACAGGGGGCCCTTATGAAAAACTGTTTTTT
TRBJ1-1 13 TRBV27 NA NA CASSLTPNTEAFF TGTGCCAGCAGTCTTACACCGAACACTGAAGCTTTCTTT
TRBJ1-1 19 TRBV28 NA NA CASSPRVLREGFMNTEAFF TGTGCCAGCAGCCCTCGAGTCCTTAGGGAGGGATTTATGAACACTGAAGCTTTCTTT
TRBJ2-1 15 TRBV27 once TRBD2 CASSLAGEGYNEQFF TGTGCCAGCAGTTTAGCGGGAGAGGGGTACAATGAGCAGTTCTTC
TRBJ2-1 13 TRBV6-5 few NA CASSPSGGFEQFF TGTGCCAGCTCCCCCTCGGGGGGCTTTGAGCAGTTCTTC
TRBJ1-2 14 TRBV28 NA TRBD1 CASSFQGASYGYTF TGTGCCAGCAGTTTTCAGGGGGCCAGCTATGGCTACACCTTC
TRBJ2-7 13 TRBV27 NA NA CASSHRFDYEQYF TGTGCCAGCAGCCACCGGTTCGACTACGAGCAGTACTTC
TRBJ2-7 13 TRBV5-6 NA NA CASSLNPLHEQYF TGTGCCAGCAGTTTGAACCCTTTGCACGAGCAGTACTTC
TRBJ2-1 13 TRBV27 NA NA CASSLSPGNEQFF TGTGCCAGCAGTTTGAGCCCGGGTAATGAGCAGTTCTTC
TRBJ2-5 13 TRBV29-1 NA NA CSVEGGPQETQYF TGCAGCGTTGAAGGGGGACCCCAAGAGACCCAGTACTTC
TRBJ2-3 15 TRBV2 NA NA CASTPWGTTAYTQYF TGTGCCAGCACCCCCTGGGGGACCACCGCCTATACGCAGTATTTT
TRBJ2-1 15 TRBV7-9 NA NA CASSSTGSPRNEQFF TGTGCCAGCAGCTCCACGGGATCACCTAGGAATGAGCAGTTCTTC
TRBJ2-1 16 TRBV6-4 NA TRBD2 CASSEVAGGTYNEQFF TGTGCCAGCAGTGAGGTGGCGGGAGGCACCTACAATGAGCAGTTCTTC
TRBJ2-3 15 TRBV27 NA TRBD2 CASSLLAGATDTQYF TGTGCCAGCAGTTTACTAGCGGGAGCGACAGATACGCAGTATTTT
TRBJ2-7 14 TRBV7-2 NA TRBD2 CASSPAGGHYEQYF TGTGCCAGCAGCCCAGCGGGAGGGCACTACGAGCAGTACTTC
TRBJ2-1 16 TRBV14 NA TRBD2 CASTQDSGRAYWEQFF TGTGCCAGCACCCAAGATAGCGGGAGGGCCTATTGGGAGCAGTTCTTC
TRBJ2-2 15 TRBV27 few NA CASSLLGGRTGELFF TGTGCCAGCAGTTTATTGGGGGGTCGCACCGGGGAGCTGTTTTTT
TRBJ2-1 12 TRBV27 NA NA CASSLPGNEQFF TGTGCCAGCAGTTTACCGGGGAATGAGCAGTTCTTC
TRBJ2-1 15 TRBV7-3 NA TRBD2 CASSLLAGSYNEQFF TGTGCCAGCAGCCTCCTAGCGGGGTCCTACAATGAGCAGTTCTTC
TRBJ2-7 14 TRBV27 NA TRBD1 CASSPDRGQVEQYF TGTGCCAGCAGTCCGGACAGGGGGCAGGTCGAGCAGTACTTC
TRBJ2-2 17 TRBV6-1 NA TRBD1 CASSVRKGQGHTGELFF TGTGCCAGCAGTGTTCGTAAAGGACAGGGTCACACCGGGGAGCTGTTTTTT
TRBJ2-2 16 TRBV28 NA NA CASTLSAEVGTGELFF TGTGCCAGCACCCTCTCCGCAGAGGTGGGCACCGGGGAGCTGTTTTTT
TRBJ2-7 12 TRBV16 NA NA CASSSRMWEQYF TGTGCCAGCAGCTCCCGAATGTGGGAGCAGTACTTC
TRBJ2-7 14 TRBV2 NA NA CASRAGRMTYEQYF TGTGCCAGCAGGGCCGGACGGATGACATACGAGCAGTACTTC
TRBJ2-7 14 TRBV27 NA NA CASSLGRLAYEQYF TGTGCCAGCAGTTTGGGGCGGTTGGCCTACGAGCAGTACTTC
TRBJ2-3 16 TRBV28 NA TRBD1 CASRRTGSFSTDTQYF TGTGCCAGCAGGCGGACAGGGTCCTTTAGCACAGATACGCAGTATTTT
TRBJ2-5 14 TRBV2 NA NA CASRAPDSQETQYF TGTGCCAGCAGAGCACCCGACAGCCAAGAGACCCAGTACTTC
TRBJ2-7 15 TRBV28 NA NA CASSLGSSWGYEQYF TGTGCCAGCAGCCTAGGGTCTAGCTGGGGCTACGAGCAGTACTTC
TRBJ2-1 13 TRBV28 NA NA CASRGPWFNEQFF TGTGCCAGTCGGGGACCGTGGTTTAATGAGCAGTTCTTC
TRBJ2-2 16 TRBV5-6 once TRBD2 CASSLVREGRFGELFF TGTGCCAGCAGCTTGGTTCGGGAGGGCCGGTTCGGGGAGCTGTTTTTT
TRBJ2-1 12 TRBV9 NA TRBD1 CASSAFDRGLFF TGTGCCAGCAGCGCGTTTGACAGGGGGTTGTTCTTC
TRBJ2-1 13 TRBV29-1 few NA CSVEDWSSNEQFF TGCAGCGTTGAAGATTGGTCCAGCAATGAGCAGTTCTTC
TRBJ1-1 13 TRBV7-9 NA NA CASSLARAAEAFF TGTGCCAGCAGCTTAGCGAGGGCGGCCGAAGCTTTCTTT
TRBJ2-7 13 TRBV27 NA NA CASTLRNIGEQYF TGTGCCAGCACCTTGCGCAATATAGGCGAGCAGTACTTC
TRBJ2-1 16 TRBV6-1 NA TRBD2 CASSEYRGSRDNEQFF TGTGCCAGCAGTGAATATCGCGGGAGTAGGGACAATGAGCAGTTCTTC
TRBJ2-1 14 TRBV7-9 once TRBD1 CASSGQGVHNEQFF TGTGCCAGCAGCGGCCAGGGGGTACACAATGAGCAGTTCTTC
TRBJ2-2 14 TRBV7-9 few NA CASSLGRGTGELFF TGTGCCAGCAGCTTAGGGAGAGGGACCGGGGAGCTGTTTTTT
TRBJ2-7 14 TRBV7-9 NA TRBD2 CASSFSSGSYEQYF TGTGCCAGCAGCTTTTCTAGCGGGAGCTACGAGCAGTACTTC
TRBJ2-4 16 TRBV5-1 NA NA CASSLGRGGAENIQYF TGCGCCAGCAGCTTGGGCCGTGGCGGGGCCGAAAACATTCAGTACTTC
TRBJ1-2 17 TRBV13 NA TRBD1 CASSLGTGAGTNYGYTF TGTGCCAGCAGCTTGGGGACAGGGGCCGGAACTAACTATGGCTACACCTTC
TRBJ2-7 16 TRBV4-2 NA TRBD2 CASSQNLAGPAYEQYF TGTGCCAGCAGCCAGAATTTAGCGGGGCCGGCCTACGAGCAGTACTTC
TRBJ2-7 14 TRBV7-8 NA TRBD1 CASSPRNRGWEQYF TGTGCCAGCAGCCCGCGTAACAGGGGTTGGGAGCAGTACTTC
TRBJ2-7 14 TRBV19 NA NA CASSMVQKEYEQYF TGTGCCAGTAGTATGGTCCAGAAAGAGTACGAGCAGTACTTC
TRBJ1-1 14 TRBV7-9 NA NA CASSFGYMDAEAFF TGTGCCAGCAGCTTTGGATACATGGACGCTGAAGCTTTCTTT
TRBJ2-3 14 TRBV2 NA TRBD1 CASGDRGVRDTQYF TGTGCCAGCGGGGACAGGGGGGTCCGAGATACGCAGTATTTT
TRBJ2-7 13 TRBV27 NA NA CASATVPALEQYF TGTGCCAGCGCGACGGTCCCGGCCCTCGAGCAGTACTTC
TRBJ2-1 16 TRBV4-1 NA TRBD2 CASSSRGSGGLNEQFF TGCGCCAGCAGCTCAAGAGGTTCGGGAGGTCTCAATGAGCAGTTCTTC
TRBJ2-7 15 TRBV13 NA TRBD2 CASSTRLAGRGEQYF TGTGCCAGCAGCACCCGACTAGCCGGCCGGGGCGAGCAGTACTTC
TRBJ2-1 15 TRBV4-2 NA TRBD2 CASSLLAGGYNEQFF TGTGCCAGCAGTCTTCTAGCGGGAGGCTACAATGAGCAGTTCTTC
TRBJ2-5 15 TRBV28 NA TRBD2 CASRRGLAGQETQYF TGTGCCAGCAGACGAGGACTAGCGGGGCAAGAGACCCAGTACTTC